The text below deals with one T cell receptor beta chain. It has no known antigen specificity. Germline and junction disagree at one end, which may indicate a read error. Reading the germline V gene gives CDR1 SNHLY and CDR2 FYNNEI. The CDR3 starts with the cysteine, ends with the phenylalanine, and has 16 residues. Only CDR3 DNA is held: 48 bases, read in frame from base 1. TCR beta VDJ combination and CDR3 sequence profiling used genomic DNA as the template. An Illumina HiSeq 2000 was the platform used for TCR repertoire sequencing. Processing in the source paper ran as follows. TRBV/TRBJ rearrangement plots, CDR3 size and DJ length profiles, and Simpson's diversity index were used to assess repertoires. The most abundant DNA sequence in the deep sequencing data was taken as the immunodominant clone. CDR3 amino acid sequences were screened for sharing across subjects and compared with published repertoires and the VDJdb database. Starting from the raw public reads, TCRdb applied fastp trimming at Q25, assembled clones with MiXCR and retained in-frame beta chains. Each CDR3 protein gets just one entry, which takes the most common genes and DNA from the rows behind it. TCRdb's processing, not the study's, gives the V and J calls here. The sample yields about 260,000 distinct CDR3 sequences; approximately 79% were counted once. The ten most abundant clones make up about 41% of the sample.

The source of the sample is a study of CD8+CD57+ T cells in acquired aplastic anemia (dated by TCRdb to the late 2010s). With regard to the full study: Extracted DNA from sorted CD4+ and CD8+ cells averaged approximately 3 ug, ranging from about 0.18 to 27.4 ug. CD8+CD57+ expansion was defined as frequency above the mean frequency observed in healthy subjects.

On the study overall, not on this receptor specifically: About 29 CD8+ CDR3 sequences were found to be shared between patients and controls, but these sequences appeared to be highly expressed in patients and within the immunodominant clones of the patients. No significant difference in CD8+ Simpson's diversity was found between patients and healthy controls (P=0.060).

Patients chosen for sequencing had shown expansion of CD8+CD57+ cells by flow cytometry. Severe acquired aplastic anemia was diagnosed in all patients according to International Study of Aplastic Anemia and Agranulocytosis and Camitta criteria. No patient had received any therapy when blood was sampled. In this study, sorted CD4+ and CD8+ T cells from the blood of healthy subjects and of severe aplastic anemia patients had their TCR repertoires deep-sequenced. In the USA, patient enrollment took place under clinicaltrials.gov protocols 00001620, 01623167, 00001397, 00071045, 00081523 and 00961064. Ficoll-Paque density gradient centrifugation was used to isolate peripheral blood mononuclear cells. CD4+ and CD8+ T cells were sorted by FACS or magnetic beads before DNA extraction.

The rearranged chain carries TRBV2 and TRBJ2-7; TRBD1 fits 7 bases in the junction. Material for sequencing was sorted CD4+, CD8+, or CD8+CD57+ T cells (not recorded which) from PBMCs. The source is a human donor with aplastic anemia. The CDR3 here reads CASSEGGAQGHYEQYF. The nucleotides are TGTGCCAGCAGCGAAGGGGGCGCACAGGGACACTACGAGCAGTACTTC.